The subject of this entry is one T cell receptor (beta chain). The antigen remains undetermined. Primers: 60 Vbeta forward and 13 Jbeta reverse. TCRdb's copy holds only in-frame clones and misses some; the assay was immunoSEQ multiplex PCR. The table has around 120,000 clones, approximately 80% seen once. The entry originates in a study of cytomegalovirus exposure and HLA in healthy donors. Regarding donors, all were healthy bone marrow donors. Study-level points and caveats: In an earlier analysis, in 587 donors, most V segments appeared productive either ~87% or ~30% of the time. Later analysis identified 15,000 to 20,000 TCR beta sequences associated with HLA alleles, using a false discovery rate threshold of 0.05.

This receptor was identified in a human donor in good health. The material sequenced was PBMCs.

This CDR3 is CASSPTSGTYEQYF. DNA for the CDR3: TGTGCCAGCAGCCCGACTAGCGGAACCTACGAGCAGTACTTC. J is TRBJ2-7 and V is TRBV7-2; 9 positions agree with TRBD2. This CDR3 contains 14 residues. Germline loops: CDR1 SGHTA, CDR2 FQGNSA. V was clipped by 5 bases and J by 2 bases; unmatched bases: 4.